Included here is one T cell receptor beta chain sequence, with context. The specificity of this receptor is unknown. Base quality data are lacking; no much larger clone is found one base away. This specimen comes from a study of blood T cells in healthy people across ages (dated by TCRdb to about 2015). The study in broad terms: In model experiments, roughly one uniquely barcoded TCR beta cDNA molecule per two T cells was captured by template switching. Using deep sequencing normalized with unique cDNA molecular identifiers, the study measured how TCR beta repertoire diversity changes with age. Four age groups were formed from the donors: young (average approximately 15 years), middle-aged (roughly 38), aged (roughly 56) and long-lived (approximately 78). Donors of different ages were randomly distributed across sequencing lanes to avoid experimental bias. The study analyzed two additional independent replicas of 1 million unique cDNA reads from the same blood draw for two donors, one aged 18 to 29 and one aged 80 or older. Here is what the overall study found, with its caveats: Estimates of total diversity based on one million sequenced T cells were regarded as lower bounds and as underestimates. Because profiling used bulk unsorted PBMCs, naive and antigen-experienced compartments could not be compared conclusively. Compared with the aged group, the long-lived group had more naive CD4+ T cells, fewer expanded clones and increased TCR diversity, suggesting age selection. Observed TCR beta diversity per million T cells fell roughly linearly with age, and a significant reduction was already apparent by age around 40. Donor CMV infection status was unknown, potentially confounding age-related changes in expanded clonotypes. A strong correlation was found between observed TCR beta diversity and the percentage of naive T cells measured by flow cytometry.

The donors were 40 or so Caucasian individuals from Russia, aged 6 to 90 years, who were systemically healthy. Around 9.9 milliliters of peripheral blood were collected from each donor into EDTA-treated Vacutainer tubes. PBMCs were isolated by Ficoll-Paque density-gradient centrifugation, with at least 6 million obtained per sample. Total RNA, at least 6 micrograms per sample, was extracted from PBMCs with Trizol reagent. Naive CD45RAhigh/CD27high T cell percentages were measured by flow cytometry on a PBMC aliquot from every donor. Libraries came from 5' RACE. Sequencing took place on an Illumina HiSeq 2500. The second PCR ran for roughly 7 to 12 cycles and used a J-beta primer mix along with a sample-barcoded 5' primer. A unique molecular identifier was introduced onto each TCR beta cDNA molecule by a template-switch 5' adaptor carrying 12 random nucleotides. Each sample yielded at least 2.5 million CDR3-containing paired-end reads. All of the RNA was converted into first-strand cDNA using the Mint cDNA synthesis kit, with a TRBC-specific oligonucleotide serving as the primer. Following uracil-DNA glycosylase treatment, a first 18-cycle PCR with universal primers M1SS and BC2_uni_R was performed on all cDNA. In the source study's methods: Normalization of each sample was performed by random selection of 1 million high-quality reads, each carrying a distinct molecular identifier. Reads sharing molecular identifiers were discarded rather than binned into consensus sequences. CDR3 identification, clonotype clustering and error correction used MiTCR with a Q25 quality threshold and the strictest error-elimination algorithm. A nonparametric unseen species model using Euler transformation provided a lower-bound estimate of total TCR beta diversity. TCRdb reanalyzed the raw reads on its own, using fastp at Q25 for trimming and MiXCR for clone calling, and kept in-frame beta chains. Identical CDR3 protein sequences are pooled into one entry, listed with their most common genes and DNA. The V and J calls were not made by the authors but by TCRdb's processing. For this sample the table gives roughly 1.7 million distinct CDR3 sequences, of which around 35% were detected only once. The ten most abundant clones make up 11% of the sample.

Relative to germline, V is 0 bases shorter and J is 7 bases shorter, with 10 bases between their ends. Based on the germline V gene (reference sequence), the CDR1 and CDR2 sequences are SGHAT and FQDESV. The CDR3 runs 14 residues from the cysteine to the phenylalanine. Of the read, only the CDR3 DNA is kept; its 42 bases are in frame from base 1. This receptor was obtained from a woman aged 25-40 years in good health. The specimen sequenced was blood. The chain is made from TRBV11-1 and TRBJ2-1, with the D gene call left open. The nucleotide sequence reads TGTGCCAGCAGCTTAGCGGTAACAGTAAATGAGCAGTTCTTC. This codes for CASSLAVTVNEQFF.